The text below deals with one T cell receptor beta chain. The data were obtained in a study of T cell clusters in autoimmune cytopenias. Looked up from germline, CDR1 is SGHAT and CDR2 is FQNNGV. The CDR3 has 17 amino acids. Tens of thousands of genome equivalents of blood DNA were amplified for TRB. Multiplex touch-down PCR amplified TRB using TRB-A and TRB-B pools in one tube. TCRdb re-called the multiplex PCR reads; every CDR3 protein appears as one record, without DNA. The listing contains some 7,200 distinct CDR3 sequences. These same data were also listed under a study on T cell repertoires in aging, cancer and after chemotherapy.

The TCR was taken from a human donor in good health. V is TRBV11-2 and J is TRBJ2-5; TCRdb gives TRBD2 as the D gene, but with no DNA this cannot be confirmed. The sequenced material came from peripheral blood. CDR3 region: CASSPGLAGEIVETQYF. Full variable domain (outside the CDR3, taken from reference TRBV11-2 and TRBJ2-5): EAGVAQSPRYKIIEKRQSVAFWCNPISGHATLYWYQQILGQGPKLLIQFQNNGVVDDSQLPKDRFSAERLKGVDSTLKIQPAKLEDSAVYLCASSPGLAGEIVETQYFGPGTRLLVL.